The 19 T cell receptor beta chains listed next were all sequenced from one sample in a study of a mutant IDH1 vaccine in newly diagnosed glioma. The table came from immunoSEQ multiplex PCR; TCRdb's copy has only in-frame clones and leaves some out. The sample yields tens of thousands of clones, approximately 80% seen once. These receptors have no identified antigens. Time point given: week 35, safety follow-up. Doses comprised 300 ug of mutant IDH1 20-mer peptide each, plus topical imiquimod. The sample was PBMCs, taken from a glioma patient whose treatment included an IDH1 peptide vaccine. Receptor source: a woman aged 40 to 55 with glioma. Some clones in this sample may be carry-over from other donors' samples.

The rearrangement links TRBV29-1 to TRBJ2-7; no firm D call. The CDR3 has 12 amino acids. V shed 7 bases and J shed 0 bases, with 10 bases lying between them. Germline V CDR1 and CDR2: SQVTM, ANQGSEA. The CDR3 DNA follows: TGCAGCGCTCGAGACAACTCCTACGAGCAGTACTTC. Its protein is CSARDNSYEQYF.

The gene calls are TRBV27 and TRBJ1-5, with D perhaps TRBD1 (6 bases). CDR1 is MNHEY, CDR2 SMNVEV, per germline (reference sequence). Trimming left V 3 bases short and J 8 bases short, with 14 bases between. The CDR3 consists of 14 residues. The CDR3 loop is CASSFLGRGEPQHF. CDR3 DNA: TGTGCCAGCAGTTTCCTGGGAAGGGGGGAGCCCCAGCATTTT.

The genes are TRBV7-8 and TRBJ2-1; D is perhaps TRBD1 (6 bases). From germline, CDR1 is SGHVS and CDR2 FQNEAQ. The CDR3 sequence is 16 residues long. V lost 5 bases, J lost 13 bases, and 27 bases lay in between. CDR3 amino acids: CASSLEGVLISPSQFF. The CDR3 bases are TGTGCCAGCAGCCTCGAGGGGGTGTTAATTTCGCCATCACAGTTCTTC.

CDR3 sequence reads: CASSDQRSSYEQYF. CDR3 in DNA: TGCGCCAGCAGCGATCAGCGGAGCTCCTACGAGCAGTACTTC. V is TRBV5-1 and J is TRBJ2-7; possibly TRBD2 for D (5 bases). Germline V lookup: CDR1 SGHRS, CDR2 YFSETQ. The CDR3 totals 14 residues. V was pared by 4 bases and J by 0 bases, with 11 bases between.

This rearrangement joins TRBV9 to TRBJ2-1, with a weak D call TRBD2 (5 bases). The CDR3 is 15 residues long. V was pared by 6 bases and J by 5 bases, with 18 bases between. Germline CDR1 is SGDLS and CDR2 is YYNGEE. The CDR3 coding sequence is TGTGCCAGCACCCTTGAGGAGGCCGGGGACAATGAGCAGTTCTTC. Encoded protein: CASTLEEAGDNEQFF.

As for this clone: At the DNA level, this CDR3 is encoded by other sequences in the same sample as well. V and J are TRBV5-1 and TRBJ2-3, with 7 bases fitting TRBD2. With 2 bases clipped from V and 1 base from J, the junction kept 1 base outside the gene matches. The CDR3 contains 14 residues. Germline CDR1 and CDR2: SGHRS and YFSETQ. CDR3 nucleotides: TGCGCCAGCAGCTTAAGCGGGGGCACAGATACGCAGTATTTT. This codes for CASSLSGGTDTQYF.

This clone was observed a few times. The rearrangement joins TRBV7-3 to TRBJ2-3; maybe TRBD1 (5 bases). Trimming took 5 bases from V and 6 from J, leaving 9 bases between them. This CDR3 contains 12 residues. Germline values: CDR1 SGHTA, CDR2 FQGTGA. In DNA form, the CDR3 reads TGTGCCAGCAGCCTACCAGGGGATACGCAGTATTTT. This encodes CASSLPGDTQYF.

The sample holds a few counts of this clone. The V call is TRBV6-5, the J call TRBJ2-7; 9 bases match TRBD2. This CDR3 is 15 amino acids long. Per germline, CDR1 MNHEY and CDR2 SVGAGI. V gave up 5 bases and J gave up 4 bases; unmatched junction bases: 9. CDR3 sequence: CASSPGLAGVYEQYF. CDR3 bases: TGTGCCAGCAGTCCCGGGTTAGCGGGGGTTTACGAGCAGTACTTC.

This clone was observed a single time. V gene TRBV6-1 combines with J gene TRBJ1-1; D is possibly TRBD1 (5 bases). The germline V gene has CDR1 MNHNS and CDR2 SASEGT. This CDR3 has 14 amino acids. V was shortened by 0 bases and J by 4 bases, with 9 bases between the two germline ends. The DNA for the CDR3 is TGTGCCAGCAGTGAAGCGCAGGGACTCACTGAAGCTTTCTTT. It codes for CASSEAQGLTEAFF.

The chain is built from TRBV10-3 and TRBJ1-1; TRBD1 is a possible D gene (5 bases). With 7 bases removed from V and 5 bases from J, the gap between germline ends came to 14 bases. Germline V CDR1 and CDR2: ENHRY, SYGVKD. The CDR3 covers 13 residues. This CDR3 is CAIMQGSRTEAFF. CDR3 coding DNA: TGTGCCATCATGCAGGGAAGTCGGACTGAAGCTTTCTTT.

The chain carries TRBV11-3 and TRBJ2-3; TRBD2 is a possible D gene (5 bases). V lost 0 bases and J 2 bases, leaving 6 bases between the germline ends. Germline CDR1 and CDR2: SGHNT and YENEEA. This CDR3 has 14 amino acids. CDR3 DNA: TGTGCCAGCAGCTTAGAAGCGGCCACAGATACGCAGTATTTT. It translates to CASSLEAATDTQYF.

This clone was observed a handful of times. The chain is built from TRBV4-3 and TRBJ1-5, with unresolved D. The CDR3 covers 15 residues. The V end lost 0 bases, the J end lost 3 bases, and 9 bases lay between the germline ends. Germline CDR1 and CDR2: LGHNA and YSLEER. The chain's CDR3 is CASSQDGGSNQPQHF. Written as DNA, the CDR3 is TGCGCCAGCAGCCAAGACGGAGGGTCCAATCAGCCCCAGCATTTT.

DNA for the CDR3: TGTGCCAGCAGTTACTCTCTCTACAGGGGCGCCTACGAGCAGTACTTC. Amino acid sequence: CASSYSLYRGAYEQYF. This chain uses TRBV6-5 with TRBJ2-5; 7 nucleotides match TRBD1. With the DNA end fitting TRBJ2-7 better, the J assignment may be wrong. The CDR3 consists of 16 residues. Germline CDR1 is MNHEY and CDR2 is SVGAGI.

The CDR3 coding sequence is TGCGCCAGCAGCCCGGACAGGGCGGCATTTCGCGAGCAGTACTTC. Protein: CASSPDRAAFREQYF. The chain recombines TRBV4-1 with TRBJ2-7; 8 bases are shared with TRBD1. CDR1 MGHRA and CDR2 YSYEKL come from the germline V gene. This CDR3 has 15 amino acids. Trimming cost V 4 bases and J 6 bases; bases outside gene matches: 11.

This clone was seen just once. V gene TRBV11-1 combines with J gene TRBJ2-1; no firm D call. Looked up from germline, CDR1 is SGHAT and CDR2 is FQDESV (reference sequence). The length of the CDR3 is 11 residues. Trimming took 5 bases from V and 10 from J, leaving 9 bases between them. As DNA, the CDR3 is TGTGCCAGCAGCGGGTTTAGAGAGCAGTTCTTC. This translates into CASSGFREQFF.

The rearrangement links TRBV27 to TRBJ2-5; 9 bases map to TRBD1. There are 12 residues in the CDR3. Germline V lookup: CDR1 MNHEY, CDR2 SMNVEV (reference sequence). The V segment lost 6 bases and the J segment 10 bases; nucleotides outside the gene matches: 6. This chain's CDR3 is CASSITGGDQYF. The CDR3 nucleotides read TGTGCCAGCAGCATTACAGGGGGCGACCAGTACTTC.

In its sample, this clone was seen once. V usage is TRBV9 and J usage is TRBJ1-3; D gene uncertain. Germline V gives CDR1 SGDLS, CDR2 YYNGEE. This CDR3 spans 14 amino acids. Trimming stripped 3 bases from V and 0 bases from J, with 7 bases between. This CDR3 reads CASSADGSGNTIYF. The DNA for the CDR3 is TGTGCCAGCAGCGCCGACGGCTCTGGAAACACCATATATTTT.

This clone turned up a few times. The gene calls are TRBV9 and TRBJ1-2; D not certain. Trimming took off 1 base at V and 8 bases at J, with 18 bases between the two ends. CDR1 and CDR2 (germline): SGDLS, YYNGEE. This CDR3 is built from 15 residues. In DNA, the CDR3 is TGTGCCAGCAGCGTACAAGTCTCGGGGTCTCAGGGCTACACCTTC. This encodes CASSVQVSGSQGYTF.

The chain is built from TRBV6-1 and TRBJ2-1, with TRBD2 matching over 7 bases. The germline V gene encodes CDR1 MNHNS and CDR2 SASEGT. V lost 0 bases to trimming and J lost 4 bases; unmatched junction nucleotides: 0. The CDR3 contains 14 residues. DNA of the CDR3: TGTGCCAGCAGTGAAGCGGGGGGGTACAATGAGCAGTTCTTC. Amino acid sequence: CASSEAGGYNEQFF.